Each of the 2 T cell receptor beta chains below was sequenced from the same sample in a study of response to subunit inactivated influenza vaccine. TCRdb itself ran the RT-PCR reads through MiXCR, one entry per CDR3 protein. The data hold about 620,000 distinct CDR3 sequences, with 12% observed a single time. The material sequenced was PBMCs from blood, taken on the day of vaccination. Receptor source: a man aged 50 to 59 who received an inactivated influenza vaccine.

CDR3 DNA: TGTGCCAGCAGTGAAGTGGGACTGAGGGAGGGAAGGACTGAAGCTTTCTTT. As protein: CASSEVGLREGRTEAFF. This chain connects TRBV2 to TRBJ1-1; possibly TRBD1 for D (5 bases). Germline CDR1 and CDR2: SNHLY and FYNNEI. CDR3 size: 17 residues. With 1 base removed from V and 5 bases from J, the gap between germline ends came to 20 bases.

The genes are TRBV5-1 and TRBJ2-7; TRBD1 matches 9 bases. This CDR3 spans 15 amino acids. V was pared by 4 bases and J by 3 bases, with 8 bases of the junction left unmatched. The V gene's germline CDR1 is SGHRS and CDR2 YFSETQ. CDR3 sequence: CASSPRTGALYEQYF. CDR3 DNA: TGCGCCAGCAGCCCCCGGACAGGGGCCCTCTACGAGCAGTACTTC.